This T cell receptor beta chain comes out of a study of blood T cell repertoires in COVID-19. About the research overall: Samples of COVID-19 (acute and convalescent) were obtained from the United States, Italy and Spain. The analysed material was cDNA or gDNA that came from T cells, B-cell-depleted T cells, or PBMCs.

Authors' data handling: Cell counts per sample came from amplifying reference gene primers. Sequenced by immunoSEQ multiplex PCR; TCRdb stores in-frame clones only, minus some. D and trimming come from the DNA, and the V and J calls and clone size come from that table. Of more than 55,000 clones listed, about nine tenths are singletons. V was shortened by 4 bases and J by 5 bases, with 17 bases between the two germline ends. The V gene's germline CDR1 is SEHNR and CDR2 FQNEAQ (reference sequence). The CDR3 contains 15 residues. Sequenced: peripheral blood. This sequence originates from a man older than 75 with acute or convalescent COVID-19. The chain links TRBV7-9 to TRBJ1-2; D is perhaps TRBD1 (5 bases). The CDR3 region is CASSSSDRGGYGYTF. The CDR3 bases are TGTGCCAGCAGCTCCTCGGACCGGGGGGGTTATGGCTACACCTTC.